The rows below give T cell receptor beta chains drawn from one sample of a study of early T cells in non-severe SARS-CoV-2 infection. MiXCR was run by TCRdb on the 5' RACE reads, yielding one entry per CDR3 protein. The table shows 75,000 or so distinct CDR3 sequences, with 14% occurring only once. Sequenced input: whole blood. The source of these receptors is an adult who was a healthcare worker with PCR-confirmed SARS-CoV-2 infection or an uninfected control (not recorded which). Both conserved end residues are part of each CDR3. Fields, in order: clone size, V gene, J gene, D gene, CDR3 protein, CDR3 DNA. The D gene is left open where the match is weak. Size is stated for part of the rows, as once, few or many counts, or as a class when the clone is expanded.

>few|TRBV14|TRBJ2-1|.
CASAGLPYYEQFF
TGTGCCAGCGCGGGATTACCGTACTATGAGCAGTTCTTC
>many|TRBV20-1|TRBJ2-5|.
CSARASVSDSRETQYF
TGCAGTGCTAGAGCCTCGGTTTCGGACAGTAGGGAGACCCAGTACTTC
>few|TRBV6-5|TRBJ1-5|.
CASSYGSGSQPQHF
TGTGCCAGCAGTTACGGGTCAGGGAGCCAGCCCCAGCATTTT
>.|TRBV6-2/TRBV6-3|TRBJ2-3|.
CASRLGDTQYF
TGTGCCAGCAGACTAGGAGATACGCAGTATTTT
>few|TRBV20-1|TRBJ1-5|.
CSASIGVGQPQHF
TGCAGTGCTAGTATCGGAGTGGGTCAGCCCCAGCATTTT
>many|TRBV20-1|TRBJ2-5|TRBD1
CSARVSDREYF
TGCAGTGCTAGAGTATCGGACAGGGAGTACTTC
>few|TRBV12-3/TRBV12-4|TRBJ2-5|.
CASRGTLQETQYF
TGTGCCAGCAGGGGGACTCTCCAAGAGACCCAGTACTTC
>.|TRBV5-1|TRBJ2-7|.
CASSLSGWDEQYF
TGCGCCAGCAGCTTATCAGGTTGGGACGAGCAGTACTTC
>.|TRBV6-4|TRBJ2-3|TRBD2
CASSEGSGGTDTQYF
TGTGCCAGCAGTGAGGGTAGCGGGGGCACAGATACGCAGTATTTT
>few|TRBV20-1|TRBJ1-1|.
CSAQGTLNTEAFF
TGCAGTGCTCAAGGGACGTTGAACACTGAAGCTTTCTTT
>.|TRBV6-2/TRBV6-3|TRBJ1-6|.
CASRPADSDNSPLHF
TGTGCCAGCAGACCTGCTGACAGCGATAATTCACCCCTCCACTTT
>.|TRBV7-6|TRBJ2-7|.
CASSPGETYEQYF
TGTGCCAGCAGCCCCGGGGAGACCTACGAGCAGTACTTC
>.|TRBV25-1|TRBJ2-1|.
CASSESKFSSYNEQFF
TGTGCCAGCAGTGAATCTAAGTTTAGCTCCTACAATGAGCAGTTCTTC
>.|TRBV20-1|TRBJ1-1|.
CSARGEKDTEAFF
TGCAGTGCTAGGGGGGAAAAGGACACTGAAGCTTTCTTT
>few|TRBV4-1|TRBJ2-5|TRBD2
CASSQNSGGVQETQYF
TGCGCCAGCAGCCAAAACAGCGGGGGGGTCCAAGAGACCCAGTACTTC
>.|TRBV28|TRBJ1-6|TRBD1
CATQGGITHLHF
TGTGCCACCCAGGGGGGCATAACACACCTCCACTTT
>few|TRBV20-1|TRBJ1-1|.
CSARDPATLNTEAFF
TGCAGTGCTAGAGATCCGGCCACACTGAACACTGAAGCTTTCTTT
>.|TRBV7-8|TRBJ2-7|TRBD1
CASSFDRVSYEQYF
TGTGCCAGCAGCTTCGACAGGGTCTCCTACGAGCAGTACTTC
>.|TRBV11-3|TRBJ2-1|.
CASTRTGTREQFF
TGTGCCAGCACCCGCACAGGCACCCGGGAGCAGTTCTTC
>few|TRBV4-3|TRBJ2-1|TRBD1
CASSQGQGQDEQFF
TGCGCCAGCAGCCAGGGACAGGGGCAGGATGAGCAGTTCTTC
>.|TRBV12-3/TRBV12-4|TRBJ2-7|TRBD2
CASTTRGGPSEQYF
TGTGCCAGCACTACTCGCGGGGGGCCATCCGAGCAGTACTTC
>many|TRBV6-4|TRBJ1-1|.
CASSDRGNTEAFF
TGTGCCAGCAGTGACAGGGGAAACACTGAAGCTTTCTTT
>.|TRBV27|TRBJ1-1|.
CARLRLMNTEAFF
TGTGCCCGCCTAAGGCTCATGAACACTGAAGCTTTCTTT
>few|TRBV6-2/TRBV6-3|TRBJ2-3|TRBD2
CASSYEDSGHGQDTQYF
TGTGCCAGCAGTTACGAGGATAGCGGGCATGGCCAGGATACGCAGTATTTT
>.|TRBV28|TRBJ2-7|.
CASSLSGVMEYEQYF
TGTGCCAGCAGTTTATCTGGGGTTATGGAGTACGAGCAGTACTTC
>once|TRBV13|TRBJ1-2|.
CASSFARAYGYTF
TGTGCCAGCAGCTTCGCCAGAGCCTATGGCTACACCTTC
>.|TRBV20-1|TRBJ2-1|TRBD2
CSARDGTSGDYNEQFF
TGCAGTGCTAGAGATGGGACTAGCGGGGATTACAATGAGCAGTTCTTC
>.|TRBV14|TRBJ1-4|.
CASSRIRGEKLFF
TGTGCCAGCAGCCGGATAAGGGGTGAAAAACTGTTTTTT
>.|TRBV28|TRBJ2-7|.
CASSPPVGREQYF
TGTGCCAGCAGCCCCCCCGTGGGGAGGGAGCAGTACTTC
>.|TRBV10-3|TRBJ2-2|.
CAITGTVNTGELFF
TGTGCCATCACCGGGACGGTCAACACCGGGGAGCTGTTTTTT
>.|TRBV19|TRBJ2-1|TRBD2
CASSRPTGRVHEQFF
TGTGCCAGTAGCCGGCCGACGGGGAGGGTACATGAGCAGTTCTTC
>.|TRBV7-9|TRBJ1-1|.
CASSLLVSGRGTEAFF
TGTGCCAGCAGCTTGTTGGTCTCCGGGCGCGGCACTGAAGCTTTCTTT
>.|TRBV10-3|TRBJ1-2|.
CAIKAGDYGYTF
TGTGCCATCAAGGCAGGCGATTATGGCTACACCTTC
>.|TRBV9|TRBJ2-3|.
CASSVAYTDTQYF
TGTGCCAGCAGCGTAGCCTACACAGATACGCAGTATTTT